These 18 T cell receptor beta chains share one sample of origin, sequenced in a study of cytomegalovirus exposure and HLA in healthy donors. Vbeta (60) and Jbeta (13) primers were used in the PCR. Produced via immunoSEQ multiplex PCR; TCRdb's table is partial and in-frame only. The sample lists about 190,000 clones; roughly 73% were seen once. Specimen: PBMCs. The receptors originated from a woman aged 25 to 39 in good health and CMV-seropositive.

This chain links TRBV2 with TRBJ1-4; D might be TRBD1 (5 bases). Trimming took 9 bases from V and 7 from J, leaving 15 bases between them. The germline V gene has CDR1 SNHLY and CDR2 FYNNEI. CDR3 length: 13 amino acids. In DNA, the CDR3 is TGTGCCAGTGTCAGGGTCAGGGTTGAAAAACTGTTTTTT. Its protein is CASVRVRVEKLFF.

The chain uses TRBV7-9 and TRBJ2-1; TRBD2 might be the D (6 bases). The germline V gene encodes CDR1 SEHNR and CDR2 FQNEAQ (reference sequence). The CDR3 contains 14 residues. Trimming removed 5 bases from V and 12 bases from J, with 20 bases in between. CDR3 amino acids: CASSQLVAGLGQFF. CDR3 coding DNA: TGTGCCAGCAGCCAGTTGGTGGCGGGGCTGGGGCAGTTCTTC.

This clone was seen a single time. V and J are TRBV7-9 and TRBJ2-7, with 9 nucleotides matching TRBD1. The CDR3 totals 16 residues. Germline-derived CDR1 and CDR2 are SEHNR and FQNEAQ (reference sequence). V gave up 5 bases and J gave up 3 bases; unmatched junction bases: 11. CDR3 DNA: TGTGCCAGCAGCAATGGGGTGGGACAGGGCAACTACGAGCAGTACTTC. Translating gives CASSNGVGQGNYEQYF.

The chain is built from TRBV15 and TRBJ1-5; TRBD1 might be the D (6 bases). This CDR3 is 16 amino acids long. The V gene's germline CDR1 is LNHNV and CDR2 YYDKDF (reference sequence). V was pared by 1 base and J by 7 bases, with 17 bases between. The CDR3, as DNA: TGTGCCACCAGCAGAGGAGATTGGGCGGGGGGCCAGCCCCAGCATTTT. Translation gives CATSRGDWAGGQPQHF.

This CDR3 is CASSETRQFF. The CDR3 nucleotides are TGTGCCAGCAGTGAAACGAGGCAGTTCTTC. This sequence joins TRBV2 and TRBJ2-1; the D is unclear. This CDR3 region has 10 residues. CDR1 is SNHLY and CDR2 is FYNNEI in the germline V gene. Between the trimmed V and J ends, which lost 2 bases and 12 bases, there was a span of 5 bases.

The CDR3 region has the DNA TGCGCCAGCAGCCAAGGAAGCGCGGGTAATGAGCAGTTCTTC. Translating it yields CASSQGSAGNEQFF. The V gene is TRBV4-1, the J gene TRBJ2-1, with a weak D call TRBD2 (5 bases). Germline CDR1 MGHRA, CDR2 YSYEKL. Between the trimmed V and J ends, which lost 1 base and 7 bases, there was a span of 11 bases. This CDR3 comprises 14 residues.

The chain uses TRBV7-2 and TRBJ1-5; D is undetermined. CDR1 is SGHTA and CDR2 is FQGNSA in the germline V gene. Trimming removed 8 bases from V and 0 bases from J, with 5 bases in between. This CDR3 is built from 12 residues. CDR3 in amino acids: CASGHSNQPQHF. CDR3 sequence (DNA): TGTGCCAGCGGCCATAGCAATCAGCCCCAGCATTTT.

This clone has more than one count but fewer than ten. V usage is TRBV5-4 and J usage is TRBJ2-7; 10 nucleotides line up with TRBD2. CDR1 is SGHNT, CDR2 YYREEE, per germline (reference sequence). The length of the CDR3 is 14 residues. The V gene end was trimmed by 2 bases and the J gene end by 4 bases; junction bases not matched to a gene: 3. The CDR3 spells CASSFDSGGYEQYF. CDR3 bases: TGTGCCAGCAGCTTCGATAGCGGGGGGTACGAGCAGTACTTC.

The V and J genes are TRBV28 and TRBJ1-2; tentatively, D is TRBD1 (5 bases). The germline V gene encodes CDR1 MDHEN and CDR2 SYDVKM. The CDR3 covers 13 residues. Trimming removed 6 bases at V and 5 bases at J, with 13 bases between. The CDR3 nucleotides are TGTGCCAGCAGCGCCCACGACAGATATGGCTACACCTTC. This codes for CASSAHDRYGYTF.

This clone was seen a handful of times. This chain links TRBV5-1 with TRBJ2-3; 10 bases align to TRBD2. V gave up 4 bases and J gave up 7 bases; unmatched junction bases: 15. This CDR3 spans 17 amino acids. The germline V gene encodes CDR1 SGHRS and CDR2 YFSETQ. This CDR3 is CASSPGESGRAGNTQYF. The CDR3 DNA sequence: TGCGCCAGCAGCCCTGGGGAAAGCGGGAGGGCCGGGAATACGCAGTATTTT.

The CDR3 DNA reads TGTGCCAGCAGTCGCGGGCGGGGGGACACCGGGGAGCTGTTTTTT. Protein product: CASSRGRGDTGELFF. This sequence joins TRBV7-3 and TRBJ2-2; 8 nucleotides line up with TRBD2. Germline lookup yields CDR1 SGHTA and CDR2 FQGTGA. V dropped 6 bases and J dropped 3; count of bases not matched to a gene: 6. The CDR3 covers 15 residues.

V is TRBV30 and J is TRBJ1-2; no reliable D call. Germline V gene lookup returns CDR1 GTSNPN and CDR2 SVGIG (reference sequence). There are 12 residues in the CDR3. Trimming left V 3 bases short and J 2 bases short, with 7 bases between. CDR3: CAWSGYNYGYTF. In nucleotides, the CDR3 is TGTGCCTGGAGCGGGTACAACTATGGCTACACCTTC.

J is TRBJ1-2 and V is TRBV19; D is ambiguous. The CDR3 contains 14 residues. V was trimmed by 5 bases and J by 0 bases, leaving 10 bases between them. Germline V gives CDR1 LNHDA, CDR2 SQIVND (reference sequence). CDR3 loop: CASSLLDTNYGYTF. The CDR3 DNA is TGTGCCAGTAGTTTGCTTGACACTAACTATGGCTACACCTTC.

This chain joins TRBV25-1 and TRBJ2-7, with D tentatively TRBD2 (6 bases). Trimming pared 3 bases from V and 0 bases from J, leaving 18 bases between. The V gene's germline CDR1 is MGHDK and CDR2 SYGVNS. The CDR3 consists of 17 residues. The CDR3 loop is CASSDGGSGPSSYEQYF. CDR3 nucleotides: TGTGCCAGCAGTGACGGGGGAAGCGGGCCCAGCTCCTACGAGCAGTACTTC.

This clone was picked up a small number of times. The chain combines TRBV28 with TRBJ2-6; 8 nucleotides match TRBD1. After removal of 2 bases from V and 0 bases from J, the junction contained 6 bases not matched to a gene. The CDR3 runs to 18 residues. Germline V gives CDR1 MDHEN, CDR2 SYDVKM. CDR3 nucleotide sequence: TGTGCCAGCAGTTTAACTGGGACAGGCCCCTCTGGGGCCAACGTCCTGACTTTC. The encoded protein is CASSLTGTGPSGANVLTF. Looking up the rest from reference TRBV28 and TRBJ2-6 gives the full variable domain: DVKVTQSSRYLVKRTGEKVFLECVQDMDHENMFWYRQDPGLGLRLIYFSYDVKMKEKGDIPEGYSVSREKKERFSLILESASTNQTSMYLCASSLTGTGPSGANVLTFGAGSRLTVL.

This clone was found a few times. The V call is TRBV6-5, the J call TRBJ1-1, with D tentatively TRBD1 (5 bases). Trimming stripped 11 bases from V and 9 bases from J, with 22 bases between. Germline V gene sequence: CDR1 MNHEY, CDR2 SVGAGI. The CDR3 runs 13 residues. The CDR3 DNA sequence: TGTGCCGCCTCCCGGGGACTGCAGAATCAAGCTTTCTTT. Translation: CAASRGLQNQAFF.

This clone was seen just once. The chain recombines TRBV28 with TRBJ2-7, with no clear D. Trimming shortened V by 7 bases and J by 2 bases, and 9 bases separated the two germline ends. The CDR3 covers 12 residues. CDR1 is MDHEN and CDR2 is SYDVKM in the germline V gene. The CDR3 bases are TGTGCCAGCACCTCTAGACCCTACGAGCAGTACTTC. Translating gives CASTSRPYEQYF.

The CDR3 region is CAWSWAAEQYF. As DNA, the CDR3 is TGTGCCTGGAGTTGGGCAGCCGAGCAGTACTTC. The chain links TRBV30 to TRBJ2-7; D is unclear. The ends were cut back, 2 bases at V and 6 bases at J, with 8 bases in the middle. Germline V lookup: CDR1 GTSNPN, CDR2 SVGIG (reference sequence). The CDR3 contains 11 residues.